This T cell receptor (beta chain) was sequenced in a study of long-term antiretroviral therapy in people with HIV. Survey-level immunoSEQ v3.0 assays were run. Repertoires were generated with immunoSEQ multiplex PCR, while TCRdb's copy carries only in-frame clones and drops some. The sample has under 13,000 clones; roughly four fifths are singletons. About this clone: Its antigen remains unknown.

Study observations and caveats: Whichever time point was examined, clones expanded before ART dominated the repertoire.

V was pared by 6 bases and J by 13 bases, with 18 bases between. Germline lookup yields CDR1 MNHEY and CDR2 SVGAGI. The length of the CDR3 is 13 residues. The sequence was collected from a man between 40 and 49 years old with HIV. Sample: unsorted PBMCs, taken 1.8 years after starting antiretroviral therapy. This chain connects TRBV6-5 to TRBJ1-4; D uncertain. This CDR3 reads CASRTNENRLLFF. The CDR3 nucleotides read TGTGCCAGCAGGACGAATGAAAATCGGCTACTGTTTTTT.